The 21 T cell receptor beta chains below come from one sample, sequenced in a study of OX40 agonist ivuxolimab in advanced cancers. Some clones are missing from TCRdb's copy, which holds only in-frame ones; the method was immunoSEQ multiplex PCR. The sample lists over 45,000 clones; about 80% were seen once. This material consisted of CD4+ or CD8+ T cells sorted from blood, taken in a trial of the OX40 agonist ivuxolimab. The receptors were gathered from an adult with an advanced solid tumor such as melanoma, head and neck, liver or kidney cancer.

The V and J genes are TRBV5-4 and TRBJ2-1; perhaps D is TRBD1 or TRBD2 (5 bases each). The CDR3 sequence is 14 residues long. V was trimmed by 5 bases and J by 7 bases, leaving 16 bases between them. Germline assignment: CDR1 SGHNT and CDR2 YYREEE (reference sequence). The CDR3 is CASRPAGTQNEQFF. CDR3 coding DNA: TGTGCCAGCAGGCCCGCCGGGACCCAGAATGAGCAGTTCTTC.

This clone was found a few times. V gene TRBV28 combines with J gene TRBJ1-2, with a tentative D call TRBD1 (5 bases). The CDR3 contains 14 residues. The V and J ends lost 2 bases and 9 bases respectively, with 16 bases between them. Germline-derived CDR1 and CDR2 are MDHEN and SYDVKM. The CDR3 reads CASSLSRGRVSYTF. CDR3 sequence (DNA): TGTGCCAGCAGTTTAAGCCGGGGGAGGGTTAGCTACACCTTC.

The rearrangement links TRBV7-2 to TRBJ1-5; TRBD1 agrees at 7 bases. Germline CDR1 and CDR2: SGHTA and FQGNSA. This CDR3 spans 15 amino acids. V lost 5 bases to trimming and J lost 4 bases; unmatched junction nucleotides: 8. CDR3 DNA: TGTGCCAGCAGCCGAGGGGCAGGGGGGAATCAGCCCCAGCATTTT. Its translation is CASSRGAGGNQPQHF.

The chain uses TRBV5-1 and TRBJ2-3, with unresolved D. V was shortened by 4 bases and J by 1 base, with 10 bases between the two germline ends. The CDR3 has 14 amino acids. Germline lookup yields CDR1 SGHRS and CDR2 YFSETQ. CDR3 sequence reads: CASSPEPGTDTQYF. For the CDR3, the DNA is TGCGCCAGCAGCCCGGAACCTGGCACAGATACGCAGTATTTT.

The chain recombines TRBV6-4 with TRBJ2-1, with TRBD2 identical over 13 bases. The ends lost 5 bases at V and 4 bases at J; junction bases unmatched: 2. Germline V lookup: CDR1 MRHNA, CDR2 SNTAGT. The CDR3 totals 15 residues. CDR3 amino acids: CASSRLAGGYNEQFF. CDR3 coding DNA: TGTGCCAGCAGTAGACTAGCGGGAGGATACAATGAGCAGTTCTTC.

The CDR3 DNA follows: TGCAGCGTTCCGTCCCAAAGGAACACTGAAGCTTTCTTT. This sequence encodes CSVPSQRNTEAFF. The chain is built from TRBV29-1 and TRBJ1-1, with unresolved D. Trimming stripped 5 bases from V and 1 base from J, with 11 bases between. The CDR3 totals 13 residues. The V gene's germline CDR1 is SQVTM and CDR2 ANQGSEA.

This clone was seen more than once but under ten times. V gene TRBV20-1 combines with J gene TRBJ2-1; weak D call: TRBD1 (6 bases). CDR1 DFQATT and CDR2 SNEGSKA come from the germline V gene (reference sequence). Trimming left V 7 bases short and J 8 bases short, with 12 bases between. The CDR3 sequence is 11 residues long. CDR3 sequence: CSEGVGDEQFF. The CDR3 DNA reads TGCAGTGAGGGGGTGGGGGATGAGCAGTTCTTC.

This chain joins TRBV29-1 and TRBJ2-1; D gene ambiguous. This CDR3 is built from 17 residues. V gave up 0 bases and J gave up 4 bases, with 19 bases separating them. Germline V gives CDR1 SQVTM, CDR2 ANQGSEA. The chain's CDR3 is CSVEDQHRQKGYNEQFF. The CDR3 bases are TGCAGCGTTGAAGATCAACACCGCCAGAAAGGGTACAATGAGCAGTTCTTC.

This rearrangement joins TRBV7-3 to TRBJ2-1, with D perhaps matching TRBD1 or TRBD2 (5 bases each). Germline assignment: CDR1 SGHTA and CDR2 FQGTGA. V was cut by 5 bases and J by 8 bases, with 10 bases left in between. This CDR3 is built from 12 residues. CDR3 DNA sequence: TGTGCCAGCAGCGCACGAGGGGATGAGCAGTTCTTC. Protein: CASSARGDEQFF.

The chain recombines TRBV15 with TRBJ2-1; no clear D. The length of the CDR3 is 13 residues. Germline CDR1 LNHNV, CDR2 YYDKDF (reference sequence). V dropped 0 bases and J dropped 8 bases, with 8 bases sitting between them. The CDR3 DNA follows: TGTGCCACCAGCAGAGATTTCATAGATGAGCAGTTCTTC. Protein sequence: CATSRDFIDEQFF.

The V and J genes are TRBV20-1 and TRBJ2-1; D gene ambiguous. The ends were cut back, 5 bases at V and 4 bases at J, with 6 bases in the middle. Germline loops: CDR1 DFQATT, CDR2 SNEGSKA (reference sequence). This CDR3 comprises 11 residues. The CDR3 protein is CSAPHYNEQFF. The CDR3 DNA is TGCAGTGCTCCGCATTACAATGAGCAGTTCTTC.

The genes are TRBV28 and TRBJ2-1; D is unclear. The germline V gene has CDR1 MDHEN and CDR2 SYDVKM. With 8 bases removed from V and 8 bases from J, the gap between germline ends came to 22 bases. The length of the CDR3 is 15 residues. CDR3 coding DNA: TGTGCCAGCGGGATTACTCCTTTTGGGAAAGATGAGCAGTTCTTC. Encoded protein: CASGITPFGKDEQFF.

V usage is TRBV5-1 and J usage is TRBJ1-2, with unresolved D. Germline V gene data show CDR1 as SGHRS and CDR2 as YFSETQ. The CDR3 spans 11 residues. V shed 4 bases and J shed 4 bases, with 5 bases lying between them. The CDR3 DNA reads as TGCGCCAGCAGCGGAATCTATGGCTACACCTTC. This encodes CASSGIYGYTF.

This clone has more than one count but fewer than ten. The J gene is TRBJ2-7, the V gene TRBV27, with D possibly TRBD1 on 6 matching bases. The CDR3 is 16 residues long. V shed 5 bases and J shed 4 bases, with 21 bases lying between them. In germline, CDR1 is MNHEY, CDR2 SMNVEV (reference sequence). The CDR3 region is CASSMFAADRQYEQYF. The CDR3 region has the DNA TGTGCCAGCAGTATGTTCGCCGCGGACAGACAGTACGAGCAGTACTTC.

This chain joins TRBV11-2 and TRBJ2-7; D is possibly TRBD2 (5 bases). The CDR3 is made up of 14 amino acids. In germline, CDR1 is SGHAT, CDR2 FQNNGV. V was cut by 8 bases and J by 0 bases, with 14 bases left in between. The CDR3, as DNA: TGTGCCAGCCGCCAACGGGGTCTCTCCTACGAGCAGTACTTC. This translates into CASRQRGLSYEQYF.

The chain joins TRBV7-2 to TRBJ1-2; D is ambiguous. The ends were cut back, 3 bases at V and 0 bases at J, with 14 bases in the middle. The CDR3 is 16 residues long. Looked up from germline, CDR1 is SGHTA and CDR2 is FQGNSA. The CDR3 DNA reads TGTGCCAGCAGCTTCAACGCGGGTTTTTCTAACTATGGCTACACCTTC. It is translated as CASSFNAGFSNYGYTF.

The chain uses TRBV4-1 and TRBJ2-1, with 10 bases that match TRBD2. Germline-derived CDR1 and CDR2 are MGHRA and YSYEKL. J lost 5 bases, V lost 0 bases, and 16 bases had no gene match. CDR3 size: 20 residues. CDR3 in DNA: TGCGCCAGCAGCCAAGAAAGTCCATGGGCTAGCGGGAGAGTCGACAATGAGCAGTTCTTC. Encoded protein: CASSQESPWASGRVDNEQFF.

The chain combines TRBV5-1 with TRBJ2-5; weak D call: TRBD2 (5 bases). V was clipped by 0 bases and J by 3 bases, with 12 bases between them. The CDR3 has 15 residues. In germline, CDR1 is SGHRS, CDR2 YFSETQ. The CDR3 coding sequence is TGCGCCAGCAGCTTGGCCGGTAGCGCCGAAGAGACCCAGTACTTC. Residues: CASSLAGSAEETQYF.

The chain has TRBV11-2 and TRBJ2-3; 14 positions match TRBD2. Trimming removed 7 bases from V and 6 bases from J; junction bases left unmatched: 6. The CDR3 extends over 15 amino acids. Germline CDR1 SGHAT, CDR2 FQNNGV. The DNA of the CDR3 is TGTGCCAGCAACCGACTAGCGGGAGGGAGGGATACGCAGTATTTT. This encodes CASNRLAGGRDTQYF.

J is TRBJ2-3 and V is TRBV10-3, with 9 bases fitting TRBD1. The CDR3 sequence is 12 residues long. V lost 11 bases to trimming and J lost 3 bases; unmatched junction nucleotides: 3. Germline V gives CDR1 ENHRY, CDR2 SYGVKD. The CDR3 reads CAVGQGTDTQYF. The CDR3 coding sequence is TGTGCCGTCGGACAGGGGACAGATACGCAGTATTTT.

There are a few counts of this clone. The chain couples TRBV4-3 to TRBJ1-4; 7 nucleotides match TRBD1. The germline V gene encodes CDR1 LGHNA and CDR2 YSLEER. The CDR3 has 17 amino acids. J lost 7 bases, V lost 0 bases, and 11 bases had no gene match. CDR3 region: CASSQDLKGAGGEKLFF. The CDR3 DNA sequence: TGCGCCAGCAGCCAAGATCTGAAGGGGGCGGGTGGTGAAAAACTGTTTTTT.